Below, 18 T cell receptor beta chains from the same sample are listed, as sequenced in a study of T cells after yellow fever vaccination. TCRdb independently ran MiXCR on the 5' RACE reads; one entry per CDR3 protein. The sample lists 400,000 or so distinct CDR3 sequences; roughly 10% were seen once. Here the sequenced sample was PBMCs, taken on the day of the first yellow fever vaccination. These receptors were collected from a man younger than 30 who received the YFV17D yellow fever vaccine.

This clonotype occurred a few times. V is TRBV4-3 and J is TRBJ2-7; 8 positions agree with TRBD2. Per germline, CDR1 LGHNA and CDR2 YSLEER. CDR3 length equals 15 residues. Losses at the gene ends were 0 bases for V and 5 bases for J; bases not matched to a gene: 6. CDR3 sequence reads: CASSQDRRGADEQYF. CDR3 DNA: TGCGCCAGCAGCCAAGATAGGCGGGGGGCAGACGAGCAGTACTTC.

The V and J genes are TRBV4-2 and TRBJ1-2; the D is unclear. Germline V gene data show CDR1 as LGHNA and CDR2 as YNFKEQ. CDR3 length equals 14 residues. V was trimmed by 4 bases and J by 8 bases, leaving 17 bases between them. The CDR3 coding sequence is TGTGCCAGCAGCCCTGAGTTGACCTCCCAGGGCTACACCTTC. Its protein product is CASSPELTSQGYTF.

This clonotype was recorded a few times. The chain employs TRBV5-1 and TRBJ2-1; weak D call: TRBD1 (5 bases). CDR3 length: 14 amino acids. V lost 2 bases to trimming and J lost 5 bases, with 11 bases between them. CDR1 and CDR2 (germline): SGHRS, YFSETQ. CDR3 protein: CASSFLAGNNEQFF. The CDR3 DNA sequence: TGCGCCAGCAGCTTTCTGGCAGGGAACAATGAGCAGTTCTTC.

CDR3 sequence reads: CASSQTGVAGELFF. CDR3 DNA: TGTGCCAGCAGCCAGACAGGGGTGGCCGGGGAGCTGTTTTTT. The rearrangement links TRBV12-3 or TRBV12-4 to TRBJ2-2, with 8 bases lining up with TRBD1. Losses at the gene ends were 6 bases for V and 6 bases for J; bases not matched to a gene: 6. CDR3 length: 14 residues.

This clonotype has just a few counts. The J gene is TRBJ2-2, the V gene TRBV4-1, with 7 bases fitting TRBD2. CDR3 length: 15 residues. Germline V gene sequence: CDR1 MGHRA, CDR2 YSYEKL. J lost 3 bases, V lost 5 bases, and 6 bases had no gene match. The CDR3 bases are TGCGCCAGCAGCACCTATCTAGCGGACACCGGGGAGCTGTTTTTT. As protein: CASSTYLADTGELFF.

V and J are TRBV5-1 and TRBJ2-3, with 12 bases lining up with TRBD2. The V gene's germline CDR1 is SGHRS and CDR2 YFSETQ. The CDR3 consists of 15 residues. V dropped 4 bases and J dropped 6; count of bases not matched to a gene: 6. This CDR3 is CASSVWTSGADTQYF. CDR3 nucleotide sequence: TGCGCCAGCAGCGTCTGGACTAGCGGGGCGGATACGCAGTATTTT. Drawing the rest from reference TRBV5-1 and TRBJ2-3, the complete variable domain is KAGVTQTPRYLIKTRGQQVTLSCSPISGHRSVSWYQQTPGQGLQFLFEYFSETQRNKGNFPGRFSGRQFSNSRSEMNVSTLELGDSALYLCASSVWTSGADTQYFGPGTRLTVL.

The chain employs TRBV5-1 and TRBJ2-7; TRBD1 agrees at 8 bases. The CDR3 has 15 residues. V was clipped by 0 bases and J by 4 bases; unmatched bases: 6. Germline CDR1 and CDR2: SGHRS and YFSETQ. The CDR3 here is CASSLGRGQVYEQYF. Here the CDR3 DNA reads TGCGCCAGCAGCTTGGGACGGGGACAGGTGTACGAGCAGTACTTC. Supplemented by reference TRBV5-1 and TRBJ2-7, the full variable domain reads KAGVTQTPRYLIKTRGQQVTLSCSPISGHRSVSWYQQTPGQGLQFLFEYFSETQRNKGNFPGRFSGRQFSNSRSEMNVSTLELGDSALYLCASSLGRGQVYEQYFGPGTRLTVT.

This clonotype was detected only a few times. V and J are TRBV12-3 or TRBV12-4 and TRBJ1-2; TRBD1 agrees at 7 bases. The CDR3 runs to 12 residues. J was trimmed by 9 bases and V by 5 bases; bases with no gene match: 6. The CDR3 bases are TGTGCCAGCAGTCCTGACAGGGATCGCTACACCTTC. Amino acids: CASSPDRDRYTF.

This clonotype was seen only a few times. The V and J genes are TRBV28 and TRBJ2-2; D possibly corresponds to TRBD2 (5 bases). The germline V and J ends were trimmed by 1 base and 4 bases, with 7 bases remaining between them. The CDR3 length is 14 residues. Germline CDR1 reads MDHEN; CDR2 reads SYDVKM. The CDR3 region has the DNA TGTGCCAGCAGTTTATTGGGGAGCACCGGGGAGCTGTTTTTT. Protein: CASSLLGSTGELFF.

This clonotype was recorded a few times. The gene calls are TRBV12-3 or TRBV12-4 and TRBJ1-2; 9 bases agree with TRBD1. The CDR3 length is 15 residues. The ends lost 4 bases at V and 8 bases at J; junction bases unmatched: 11. The CDR3 bases are TGTGCCAGCAGTTCTCCGGGACAGGGTCGAGGGGGCTACACCTTC. Protein sequence: CASSSPGQGRGGYTF.

This clonotype has ten or more counts. The chain uses TRBV18 and TRBJ1-6; D ambiguous. Trimming shortened V by 2 bases and J by 4 bases, and 6 bases separated the two germline ends. CDR1 and CDR2 from the germline V gene are KGHSH and LQKENI. This CDR3 has 14 residues. The CDR3 DNA sequence: TGTGCCAGCTCACCAGGGAGGTATAATTCACCCCTCCACTTT. Translation: CASSPGRYNSPLHF.

The rearrangement joins TRBV6-2 or TRBV6-3 to TRBJ2-2, with TRBD1 identical over 12 bases. Germline CDR1 MNHEY, CDR2 SVGEGT. The CDR3 length is 16 residues. V shed 4 bases, J shed 4 bases, and the junction held 4 bases outside the gene matches. The CDR3 loop reads CASSWGQGASTGELFF. In DNA form, the CDR3 reads TGTGCCAGCAGTTGGGGACAGGGGGCGTCCACCGGGGAGCTGTTTTTT.

This clonotype was detected many times. V and J are TRBV7-8 and TRBJ2-5; D perhaps matches TRBD2 (6 bases). The CDR3 consists of 14 residues. The V gene's germline CDR1 is SGHVS and CDR2 FQNEAQ. V was cut by 5 bases and J by 5 bases, with 15 bases left in between. CDR3 DNA sequence: TGTGCCAGCAGCCCGCACGGGAGTGAGGAGACCCAGTACTTC. It yields the protein CASSPHGSEETQYF.

This clonotype has more than one count but fewer than ten. The chain links TRBV7-2 to TRBJ2-5, with D perhaps matching TRBD1 (6 bases). Deletions cut 6 bases from V and 2 bases from J, with 10 bases between. CDR1 and CDR2 (germline): SGHTA, FQGNSA. The CDR3 is made up of 13 amino acids. The CDR3 nucleotides are TGTGCCAGCAGACAGGGTTCTCAAGAGACCCAGTACTTC. Its translation is CASRQGSQETQYF.

This clonotype has just a few counts. The V call is TRBV29-1, the J call TRBJ2-7, with TRBD2 as a possible D gene (6 bases). CDR1 and CDR2 (germline): SQVTM, ANQGSEA. The CDR3 spans 12 residues. The ends were cut back, 4 bases at V and 2 bases at J, with 9 bases in the middle. The CDR3 here is CSVGRGTYEQYF. The CDR3 nucleotides are TGCAGCGTTGGGAGGGGAACCTACGAGCAGTACTTC.

This clonotype appeared a few times. V is TRBV7-2 and J is TRBJ2-6, with a tentative D call TRBD1 (5 bases). Trimming took off 5 bases at V and 2 bases at J, with 10 bases between the two ends. The CDR3 is 15 amino acids. Looked up from germline, CDR1 is SGHTA and CDR2 is FQGNSA. The chain's CDR3 is CASSIWGAGANVLTF. The CDR3 bases are TGTGCCAGCAGCATCTGGGGCGCTGGGGCCAACGTCCTGACTTTC.

This clonotype was seen only a few times. CDR3 DNA: TGTGCCAGCAGTTGGTTCGGCGAGCAGTACTTC. Translating it yields CASSWFGEQYF. This sequence joins TRBV6-2 or TRBV6-3 and TRBJ2-7; D is ambiguous. Trimming took off 4 bases at V and 6 bases at J, with 7 bases between the two ends. CDR3 length equals 11 residues. Per the germline V gene, CDR1 is MNHEY and CDR2 is SVGEGT.

This clonotype has more than one count but fewer than ten. The gene calls are TRBV7-9 and TRBJ2-4; weak D call: TRBD1 (6 bases). The ends were cut back, 4 bases at V and 9 bases at J, with 19 bases in the middle. The CDR3 loop spans 15 amino acids. Germline V gene data show CDR1 as SEHNR and CDR2 as FQNEAQ (reference sequence). The CDR3 DNA is TGTGCCAGCAGCTCCCCAGAGGGCAGGGGAACCATTCAGTACTTC. It encodes CASSSPEGRGTIQYF.